This T cell receptor beta chain was obtained from a study of CD8 T cells in ankylosing spondylitis. This clonotype was seen many times. TCRdb re-analysed the 5' RACE reads in MiXCR, keeping a single row per CDR3 protein. The data hold 80,000 to 100,000 distinct CDR3 sequences, with roughly 10% observed a single time. The CDR3 extends over 13 amino acids. Looked up from germline, CDR1 is GTSNPN and CDR2 is SVGIG (reference sequence). The ends lost 2 bases at V and 9 bases at J; junction bases unmatched: 5. The sample taken for sequencing was blood, either unsorted or a sorted T cell fraction (not recorded which). The chain is built from TRBV30 and TRBJ2-1; TRBD1 agrees at 9 bases. The TCR comes from a male donor with ankylosing spondylitis or in good health (not recorded which). The CDR3, as DNA: TGTGCCTGGAGTTGGGGACAGGGAGGTGAGCAGTTCTTC. Amino acid sequence: CAWSWGQGGEQFF.